This TCR beta chain was sequenced during a study of shared clonotypes between healthy human individuals. Notes on the study in general: Sample collection involved blood only; tissue repertoires are likely different. Sharing across four donors was seen in roughly 5.2% of naive CD4 clonotypes.

The study drew all its donors from Caucasian adults living in Nashville, Tennessee. The length of the CDR3 is 13 residues. Germline values: CDR1 SGDLS, CDR2 YYNGEE. The J segment lost 3 bases and the V segment lost 4 bases, leaving 2 bases of the junction unmatched. Study processing details: ImmunoSEQ junction-only sequences lacked quality scores, so their filtering differed. Data came from immunoSEQ multiplex PCR; TCRdb stores just in-frame clones and leaves some out. D and trimming come from the DNA, and the V and J calls and clone size come from that table. The sample gives about 2 million clones, 95% of which show up once; roughly 0.13% is in the top ten. This clone was found once. Its antigen is not identified. Different DNA sequences within this sample yield the same CDR3.

Sequencing used naive CD4+ T cells sorted from blood. Subset: CD45RA+ positively selected. The receptor was derived from a man younger than 35 in good health. This chain connects TRBV9 to TRBJ2-7; the match to TRBD1 covers 9 bases. Here the CDR3 DNA reads TGTGCCAGCAGCACGGGACAGGGCTACGAGCAGTACTTC. Residues: CASSTGQGYEQYF. Combining the CDR3 with reference TRBV9 and TRBJ2-7 gives the whole variable domain DSGVTQTPKHLITATGQRVTLRCSPRSGDLSVYWYQQSLDQGLQFLIQYYNGEERAKGNILERFSAQQFPDLHSELNLSSLELGDSALYFCASSTGQGYEQYFGPGTRLTVT.